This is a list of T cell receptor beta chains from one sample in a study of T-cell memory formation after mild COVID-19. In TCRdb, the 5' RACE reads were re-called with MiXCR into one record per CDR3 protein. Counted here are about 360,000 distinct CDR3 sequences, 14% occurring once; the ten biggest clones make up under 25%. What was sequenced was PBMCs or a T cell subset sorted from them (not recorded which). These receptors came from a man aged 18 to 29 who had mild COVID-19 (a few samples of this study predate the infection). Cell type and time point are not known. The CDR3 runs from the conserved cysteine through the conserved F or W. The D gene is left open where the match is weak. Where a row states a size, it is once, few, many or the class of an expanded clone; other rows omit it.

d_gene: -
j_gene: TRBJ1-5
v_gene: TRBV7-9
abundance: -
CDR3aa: CASSLAPGLEQPQHF
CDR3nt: TGTGCCAGCAGCTTAGCGCCAGGGTTGGAGCAGCCCCAGCATTTT

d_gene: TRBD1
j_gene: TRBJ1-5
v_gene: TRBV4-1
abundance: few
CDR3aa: CASSQRTGGGNQPQHF
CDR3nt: TGCGCCAGCAGCCAACGGACAGGGGGCGGCAATCAGCCCCAGCATTTT

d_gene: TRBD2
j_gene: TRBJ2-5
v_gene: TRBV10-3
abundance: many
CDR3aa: CAISGGIAGDQETQYF
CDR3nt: TGTGCCATCAGTGGGGGTATAGCGGGGGACCAAGAGACCCAGTACTTC

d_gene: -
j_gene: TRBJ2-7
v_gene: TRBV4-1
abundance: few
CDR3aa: CASSQPFVSYEQYF
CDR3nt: TGCGCCAGCAGCCAACCCTTTGTCTCCTACGAGCAGTACTTC

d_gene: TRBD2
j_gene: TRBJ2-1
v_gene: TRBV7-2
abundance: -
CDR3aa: CASSLAAGGREQFF
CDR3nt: TGTGCCAGCAGCTTAGCGGCGGGGGGAAGGGAGCAGTTCTTC

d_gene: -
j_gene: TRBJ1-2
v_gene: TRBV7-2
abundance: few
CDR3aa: CASSLFSGTDDGYTF
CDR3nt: TGTGCCAGCAGCTTGTTCTCCGGGACGGACGATGGCTACACCTTC

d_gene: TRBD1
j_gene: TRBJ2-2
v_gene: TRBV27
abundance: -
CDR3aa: CASSVSGGNTGELFF
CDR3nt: TGTGCCAGCAGTGTCTCAGGGGGCAACACCGGGGAGCTGTTTTTT

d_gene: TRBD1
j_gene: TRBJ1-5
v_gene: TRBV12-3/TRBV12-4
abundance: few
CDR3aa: CASSSGTGVQPQHF
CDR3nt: TGTGCCAGCAGTTCCGGGACAGGGGTTCAGCCCCAGCATTTT

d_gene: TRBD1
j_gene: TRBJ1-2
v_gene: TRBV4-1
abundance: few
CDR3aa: CASSHLRIDRGYGYTF
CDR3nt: TGCGCCAGCAGCCACCTCCGGATCGACAGGGGCTATGGCTACACCTTC

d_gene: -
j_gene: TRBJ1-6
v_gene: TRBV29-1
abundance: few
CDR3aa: CSVRQNADSPLHF
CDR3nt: TGCAGCGTTCGACAGAATGCCGATTCACCCCTCCACTTT

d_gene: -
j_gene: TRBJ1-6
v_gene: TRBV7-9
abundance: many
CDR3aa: CASSLQDYNSPLHF
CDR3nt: TGTGCCAGCAGCTTACAGGACTATAATTCACCCCTCCACTTT

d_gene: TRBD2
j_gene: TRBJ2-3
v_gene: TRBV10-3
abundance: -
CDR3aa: CAIKSGSGGPGDTQYF
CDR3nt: TGTGCCATCAAATCGGGTAGCGGGGGGCCGGGAGATACGCAGTATTTT

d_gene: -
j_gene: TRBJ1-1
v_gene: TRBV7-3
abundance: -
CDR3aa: CASSSQVDTEAFF
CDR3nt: TGTGCCAGCAGCTCACAGGTAGACACTGAAGCTTTCTTT

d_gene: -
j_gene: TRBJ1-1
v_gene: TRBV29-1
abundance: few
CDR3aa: CSVALGESTGTNTEAFF
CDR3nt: TGCAGCGTCGCTTTAGGGGAGTCGACAGGTACGAACACTGAAGCTTTCTTT

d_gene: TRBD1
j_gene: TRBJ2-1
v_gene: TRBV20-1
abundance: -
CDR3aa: CSAREGTGYGEQFF
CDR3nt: TGCAGTGCTAGAGAGGGGACAGGGTACGGTGAGCAGTTCTTC

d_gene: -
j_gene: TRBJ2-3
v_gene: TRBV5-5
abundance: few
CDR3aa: CASSLSRVQGADTQYF
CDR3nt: TGTGCCAGCAGCTTGTCCCGGGTTCAAGGGGCAGATACGCAGTATTTT

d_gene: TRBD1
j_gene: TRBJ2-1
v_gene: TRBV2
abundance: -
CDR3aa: CASSVDRGSYNEQFF
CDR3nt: TGTGCCAGCAGTGTGGACAGGGGTTCTTACAATGAGCAGTTCTTC

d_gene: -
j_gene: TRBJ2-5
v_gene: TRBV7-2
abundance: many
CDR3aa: CASTPVKGTQYF
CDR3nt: TGTGCCAGCACCCCGGTGAAGGGGACCCAGTACTTC

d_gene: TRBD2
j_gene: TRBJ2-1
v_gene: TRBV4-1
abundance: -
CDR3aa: CASSQEGSGGRNEQFF
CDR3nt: TGCGCCAGCAGCCAAGAGGGTAGCGGGGGGAGAAATGAGCAGTTCTTC

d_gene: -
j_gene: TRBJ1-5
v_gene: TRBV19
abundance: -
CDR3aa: CASRVWPGYQPQHF
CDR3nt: TGTGCCAGTAGAGTATGGCCCGGATACCAGCCCCAGCATTTT

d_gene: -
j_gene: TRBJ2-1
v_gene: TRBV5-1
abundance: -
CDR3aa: CASSLRQGSYNEQFF
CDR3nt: TGTGCCAGCAGCTTACGCCAGGGATCCTACAATGAGCAGTTCTTC

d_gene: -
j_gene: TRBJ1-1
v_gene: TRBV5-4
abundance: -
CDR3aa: CASSLAPGYLSEAFF
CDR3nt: TGTGCCAGCAGCTTGGCCCCGGGGTACCTTTCCGAAGCTTTCTTT

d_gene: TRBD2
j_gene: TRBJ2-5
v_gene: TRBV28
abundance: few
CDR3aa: CASNLRLAGEETQYF
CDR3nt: TGTGCCAGCAACCTAAGACTAGCGGGGGAAGAGACCCAGTACTTC

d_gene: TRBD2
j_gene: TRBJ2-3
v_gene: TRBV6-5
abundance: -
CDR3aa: CASSYSRTGGEVDTQYF
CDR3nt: TGTGCCAGCAGTTACTCGAGAACGGGGGGGGAGGTCGATACGCAGTATTTT

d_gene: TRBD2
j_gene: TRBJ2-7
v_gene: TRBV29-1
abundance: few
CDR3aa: CSVAPLAGGLYEQYF
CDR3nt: TGCAGCGTTGCTCCACTAGCGGGGGGGCTCTACGAGCAGTACTTC

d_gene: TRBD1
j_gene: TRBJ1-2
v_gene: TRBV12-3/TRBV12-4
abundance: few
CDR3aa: CASSPSQGVGYTF
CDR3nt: TGTGCCAGCAGTCCATCTCAGGGGGTTGGCTACACCTTC

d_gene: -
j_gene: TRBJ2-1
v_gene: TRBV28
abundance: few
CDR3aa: CASSLLDSEGEQFF
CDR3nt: TGTGCCAGCAGTTTACTGGACTCAGAGGGTGAGCAGTTCTTC

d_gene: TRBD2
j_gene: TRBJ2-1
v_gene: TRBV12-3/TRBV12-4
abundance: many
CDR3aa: CASKVASGVNEQFF
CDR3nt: TGTGCCAGCAAAGTCGCTAGCGGGGTCAATGAGCAGTTCTTC

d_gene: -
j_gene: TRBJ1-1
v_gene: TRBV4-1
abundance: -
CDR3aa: CASSHRSTNTEAFF
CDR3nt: TGCGCCAGCAGCCACCGGTCGACGAACACTGAAGCTTTCTTT

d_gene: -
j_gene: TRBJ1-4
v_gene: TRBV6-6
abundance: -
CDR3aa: CASRHREGDEKLFF
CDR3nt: TGTGCCAGCAGACACAGGGAAGGCGATGAAAAACTGTTTTTT

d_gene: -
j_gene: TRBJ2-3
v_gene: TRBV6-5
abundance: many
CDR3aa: CASSYSIPGSPISGTQYF
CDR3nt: TGTGCCAGCAGTTACTCGATCCCAGGATCCCCTATTAGCGGTACGCAGTATTTT

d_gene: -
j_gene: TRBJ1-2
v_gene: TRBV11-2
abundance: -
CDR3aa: CASSPGINGYTF
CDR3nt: TGTGCCAGCAGCCCAGGCATCAATGGCTACACCTTC

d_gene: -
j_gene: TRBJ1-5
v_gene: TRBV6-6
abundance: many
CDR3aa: CASSYGNQPQHF
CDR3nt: TGTGCCAGCAGTTACGGGAATCAGCCCCAGCATTTT

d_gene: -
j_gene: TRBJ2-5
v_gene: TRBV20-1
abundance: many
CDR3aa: CSARGGVQETQYF
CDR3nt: TGCAGTGCTAGGGGTGGGGTACAAGAGACCCAGTACTTC

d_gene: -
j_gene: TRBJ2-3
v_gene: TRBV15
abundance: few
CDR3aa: CATSRDTRDTQYF
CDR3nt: TGTGCCACCAGCAGAGATACGAGAGATACGCAGTATTTT

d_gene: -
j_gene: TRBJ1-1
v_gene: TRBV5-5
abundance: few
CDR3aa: CASSLATGYTEAFF
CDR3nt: TGTGCCAGCAGCTTGGCCACCGGTTACACTGAAGCTTTCTTT

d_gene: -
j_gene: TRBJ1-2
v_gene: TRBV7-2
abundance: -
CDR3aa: CASSLQGHSYGYTF
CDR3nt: TGTGCCAGCAGCTTACAGGGTCACAGCTATGGCTACACCTTC

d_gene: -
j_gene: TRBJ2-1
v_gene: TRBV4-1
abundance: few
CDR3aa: CASSPPPDREGYNEQFF
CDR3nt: TGCGCCAGCAGCCCCCCACCCGACAGAGAGGGATACAATGAGCAGTTCTTC

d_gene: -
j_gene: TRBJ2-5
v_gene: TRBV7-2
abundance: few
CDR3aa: CASSLGLTAETQYF
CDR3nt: TGTGCCAGCAGCTTGGGACTCACAGCGGAGACCCAGTACTTC

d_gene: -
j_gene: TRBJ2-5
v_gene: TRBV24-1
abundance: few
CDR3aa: CATSDPRQEEETQYF
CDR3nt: TGTGCCACCAGTGATCCTCGACAGGAAGAAGAGACCCAGTACTTC

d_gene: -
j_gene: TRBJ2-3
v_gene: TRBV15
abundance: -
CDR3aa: CATSQEPRVADTQYF
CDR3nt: TGTGCCACCAGCCAAGAGCCCAGGGTCGCCGATACGCAGTATTTT

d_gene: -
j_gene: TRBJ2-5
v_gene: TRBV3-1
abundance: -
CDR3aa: CASSLMKTQYF
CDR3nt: TGTGCCAGCAGCCTCATGAAGACCCAGTACTTC

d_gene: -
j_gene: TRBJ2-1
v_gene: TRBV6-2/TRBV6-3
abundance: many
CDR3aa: CASSYRAVGAYNEQFF
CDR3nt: TGTGCCAGCAGTTACAGGGCGGTAGGGGCTTACAATGAGCAGTTCTTC

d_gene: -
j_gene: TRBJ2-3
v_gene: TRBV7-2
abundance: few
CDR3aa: CASSLALGGFTDTQYF
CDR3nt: TGTGCCAGCAGCTTAGCCTTGGGCGGGTTCACAGATACGCAGTATTTT

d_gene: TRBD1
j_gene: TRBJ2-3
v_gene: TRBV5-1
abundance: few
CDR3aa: CASSWTGLADTQYF
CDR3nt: TGCGCCAGCAGCTGGACAGGGTTGGCAGATACGCAGTATTTT

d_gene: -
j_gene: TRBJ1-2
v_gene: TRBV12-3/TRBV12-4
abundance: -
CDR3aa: CASRDTANYGYTF
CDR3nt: TGTGCCAGCAGGGACACAGCTAACTATGGCTACACCTTC

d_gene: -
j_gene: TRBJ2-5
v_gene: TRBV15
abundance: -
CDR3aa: CATSRDPGGQETQYF
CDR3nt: TGTGCCACCAGCAGAGATCCCGGAGGGCAAGAGACCCAGTACTTC

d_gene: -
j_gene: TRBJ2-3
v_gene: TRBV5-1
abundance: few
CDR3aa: CASTQIESTDTQYF
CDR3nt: TGCGCCAGCACCCAGATAGAGAGCACAGATACGCAGTATTTT

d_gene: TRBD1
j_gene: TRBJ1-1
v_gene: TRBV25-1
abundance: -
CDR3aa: CASRQGLTEAFF
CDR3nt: TGTGCCAGCAGACAGGGGCTGACTGAAGCTTTCTTT

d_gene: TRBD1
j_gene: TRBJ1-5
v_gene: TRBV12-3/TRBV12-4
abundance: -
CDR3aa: CASSERGQGSQPQHF
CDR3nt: TGTGCCAGCTCTGAGAGGGGACAGGGCAGTCAGCCCCAGCATTTT